The T cell receptor beta chain described here comes from a study of T cells in Graves' hyperthyroidism and ophthalmopathy. Study as a whole: Sampling of peripheral blood happened at initial diagnosis, prior to any treatment.

Deletions cut 1 base from V and 8 bases from J, with 8 bases between. The CDR3 consists of 12 residues. Germline-derived CDR1 and CDR2 are SGHVS and FQNEAQ. Fresh 10 ml peripheral blood yielded PBMCs. TCR beta CDR3 regions were amplified from RNA transcripts. The HTBI primer set was used in a first-round RT-PCR of the TCR CDR3. TCRdb used MiXCR to reprocess the multiplex PCR reads, holding one entry per CDR3 protein. Of some 500,000 distinct CDR3 sequences in the sample, roughly 24% are singletons; the top ten hold roughly 10%. The sample holds many counts of this clonotype. The chain is built from TRBV7-8 and TRBJ1-2; no definite D call. Sequenced material: blood. The TCR was taken from a woman in her 30s with Graves' ophthalmopathy. The CDR3 DNA sequence: TGTGCCAGCAGCTTAGGGCCCAGCGGCTACACCTTC. Its translation: CASSLGPSGYTF.